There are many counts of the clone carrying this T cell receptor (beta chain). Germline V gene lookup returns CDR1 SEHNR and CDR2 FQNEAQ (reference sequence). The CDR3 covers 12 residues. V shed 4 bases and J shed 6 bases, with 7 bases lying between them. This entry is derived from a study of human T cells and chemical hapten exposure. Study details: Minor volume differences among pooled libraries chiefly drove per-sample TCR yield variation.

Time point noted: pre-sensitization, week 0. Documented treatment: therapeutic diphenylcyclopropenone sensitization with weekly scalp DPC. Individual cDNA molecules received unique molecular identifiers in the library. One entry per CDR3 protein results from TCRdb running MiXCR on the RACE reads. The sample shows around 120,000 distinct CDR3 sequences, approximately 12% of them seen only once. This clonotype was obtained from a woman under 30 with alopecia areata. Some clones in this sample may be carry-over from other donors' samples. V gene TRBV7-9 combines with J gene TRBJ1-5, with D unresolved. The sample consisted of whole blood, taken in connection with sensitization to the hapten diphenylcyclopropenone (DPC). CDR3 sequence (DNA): TGTGCCAGCAGCTATGGTGCTCAGCCCCAGCATTTT. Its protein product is CASSYGAQPQHF.